These 17 T cell receptor beta chains were sequenced from one sample in a study of memory CD4+ T cells and cytomegalovirus serostatus. Method: immunoSEQ multiplex PCR; TCRdb's copy keeps in-frame clones and lacks some. This repertoire shows 60,000 to 70,000 clones, about 75% found once; its top ten account for under 6%. Single viable CD3+CD4+CD8-CD45RO+ cells were sorted as the memory CD4+ T cells. The sequenced sample consisted of memory CD4+ T cells from blood. The receptors originated from an adult in good health and CMV-seropositive.

This clone was found a few times. CDR3 region: CASSLDGAFDEQFF. CDR3 DNA: TGTGCCAGCAGCTTAGATGGGGCCTTTGATGAGCAGTTCTTC. The chain uses TRBV11-2 and TRBJ2-1, with a tentative D call TRBD1 (5 bases). Trimming left V 0 bases short and J 8 bases short, with 11 bases between. CDR3 length: 14 amino acids. Germline values: CDR1 SGHAT, CDR2 FQNNGV.

CDR3 DNA sequence: TGTGCCAGCAGTGAAGCGGGAGGGCGGACAACTTTCTTT. Amino acid sequence: CASSEAGGRTTFF. The rearrangement uses TRBV6-1 and TRBJ1-1; TRBD1 is a possible D gene (5 bases). Germline CDR1 reads MNHNS; CDR2 reads SASEGT. Trimming stripped 0 bases from V and 12 bases from J, with 14 bases between. The CDR3 has 13 residues.

V and J are TRBV21-1 and TRBJ1-2. TRBV21-1 has pseudogene status. The CDR3 extends over 15 amino acids. The DNA for the CDR3 is TGTGCCAGCAGCAAAAGGCCAGGACTGATTTATGGCTACACCTTC. Translating it yields CASSKRPGLIYGYTF.

The V and J genes are TRBV4-2 and TRBJ2-3; D perhaps matches TRBD2 (6 bases). The CDR3 has 16 amino acids. From germline, CDR1 is LGHNA and CDR2 YNFKEQ. The ends were cut back, 0 bases at V and 1 base at J, with 11 bases in the middle. CDR3: CASSQDDPGGTDTQYF. For the CDR3, the DNA is TGTGCCAGCAGCCAAGATGATCCGGGGGGCACAGATACGCAGTATTTT.

J is TRBJ2-5 and V is TRBV6-4; unclear D gene. The CDR3 length is 13 residues. V was clipped by 8 bases and J by 2 bases, with 12 bases between them. Germline assignment: CDR1 MRHNA and CDR2 SNTAGT. The CDR3 protein is CASAPHRQETQYF. CDR3 DNA sequence: TGTGCCAGCGCTCCTCACAGACAAGAGACCCAGTACTTC.

The gene calls are TRBV2 and TRBJ1-2, with 8 bases identical to TRBD1. CDR3 length: 13 residues. V lost 6 bases and J lost 7; bases outside the gene matches: 7. Germline lookup yields CDR1 SNHLY and CDR2 FYNNEI. CDR3 nucleotide sequence: TGTGCCAGCAGGTCAGGGGGCGCAGGTGGCTACACCTTC. It is translated as CASRSGGAGGYTF.

The chain couples TRBV4-1 to TRBJ1-2; TRBD1 matches at 9 bases. The germline V gene encodes CDR1 MGHRA and CDR2 YSYEKL. The CDR3 totals 15 residues. V was clipped by 3 bases and J by 2 bases; unmatched bases: 4. CDR3 protein: CASSHGDRANYGYTF. CDR3 DNA sequence: TGCGCCAGCAGCCATGGGGACAGGGCCAACTATGGCTACACCTTC.

The chain couples TRBV19 to TRBJ1-2; no clear D. Trimming stripped 9 bases from V and 12 bases from J, with 17 bases between. Germline loops: CDR1 LNHDA, CDR2 SQIVND (reference sequence). The CDR3 contains 11 residues. CDR3 sequence reads: CASRHPGVDTF. CDR3 nucleotide sequence: TGTGCCAGCAGACACCCTGGTGTCGACACCTTC. Full variable domain (rest looked up from reference TRBV19 and TRBJ1-2): DGGITQSPKYLFRKEGQNVTLSCEQNLNHDAMYWYRQDPGQGLRLIYYSQIVNDFQKGDIAEGYSVSREKKESFPLTVTSAQKNPTAFYLCASRHPGVDTFGSGTRLTVV.

The J gene is TRBJ1-4, the V gene TRBV5-6; unclear D gene. V was pared by 5 bases and J by 0 bases, with 20 bases between. The germline V gene encodes CDR1 SGHDT and CDR2 YYEEEE. This CDR3 has 18 residues. The CDR3 is CASSPRPRGRSTNEKLFF. As DNA, the CDR3 is TGTGCCAGCAGTCCCCGACCCCGTGGGCGTTCAACTAATGAAAAACTGTTTTTT.

This chain links TRBV18 with TRBJ1-2; D is possibly TRBD1 (5 bases). In germline, CDR1 is KGHSH, CDR2 LQKENI. This CDR3 has 18 residues. V shed 4 bases and J shed 0 bases, with 21 bases lying between them. CDR3 nucleotide sequence: TGTGCCAGCTCACGACAGATCCCTAAACCCGAAGCTAACTATGGCTACACCTTC. Translating it yields CASSRQIPKPEANYGYTF.

The chain is built from TRBV2 and TRBJ2-7; a weak D match, TRBD1 (6 bases). Germline loops: CDR1 SNHLY, CDR2 FYNNEI. Trimming removed 8 bases from V and 0 bases from J, with 8 bases in between. CDR3 size: 12 residues. For the CDR3, the DNA is TGTGCCAGCGGGGGCAGCTCCTACGAGCAGTACTTC. Its translation is CASGGSSYEQYF.

This chain connects TRBV30 to TRBJ2-1; no firm D call. The CDR3 extends over 15 amino acids. V lost 4 bases and J lost 8, with 21 bases in between. From germline, CDR1 is GTSNPN and CDR2 SVGIG (reference sequence). CDR3 sequence reads: CAWKVDRWSMDEQFF. In nucleotides, the CDR3 is TGTGCCTGGAAGGTCGATCGTTGGAGTATGGATGAGCAGTTCTTC.

The chain employs TRBV6-1 and TRBJ2-3; no clear D. The germline V and J ends were trimmed by 6 bases and 4 bases, with 8 bases remaining between them. The CDR3 sequence is 12 residues long. Germline CDR1 and CDR2: MNHNS and SASEGT. CDR3 in amino acids: CASRTGADTQYF. The DNA of the CDR3 is TGTGCCAGCAGGACTGGGGCAGATACGCAGTATTTT.

The V and J genes are TRBV6-5 and TRBJ2-7; the D gene is possibly TRBD2 (5 bases). Germline V CDR1 and CDR2: MNHEY, SVGAGI. V lost 8 bases, J lost 4 bases, and 9 bases lay in between. The CDR3 totals 11 residues. The CDR3 here is CASGTGYEQYF. The CDR3 bases are TGTGCCAGCGGTACGGGGTACGAGCAGTACTTC.

The chain uses TRBV27 and TRBJ1-2, with D possibly matching TRBD1 (6 bases). The V end lost 6 bases, the J end lost 0 bases, and 11 bases lay between the germline ends. CDR3 size: 14 residues. The germline V gene has CDR1 MNHEY and CDR2 SMNVEV (reference sequence). The chain's CDR3 is CASRQGSPNYGYTF. Here the CDR3 DNA reads TGTGCCAGCAGACAGGGCTCCCCTAACTATGGCTACACCTTC.

V gene TRBV27 combines with J gene TRBJ1-2; no clear D gene. Trimming shortened V by 7 bases and J by 3 bases, and 12 bases separated the two germline ends. The CDR3 is made up of 13 amino acids. The V gene's germline CDR1 is MNHEY and CDR2 SMNVEV (reference sequence). The CDR3 loop reads CASKNEEDYGYTF. The CDR3 DNA sequence: TGTGCCAGCAAGAACGAGGAGGACTATGGCTACACCTTC.

The genes are TRBV10-3 and TRBJ1-1; D gene unclear. This CDR3 has 14 residues. The V gene lost 2 bases and the J gene lost 5 bases, with 12 bases spanning the gap. Germline V lookup: CDR1 ENHRY, CDR2 SYGVKD. The CDR3 is CAISERAGETEAFF. DNA of the CDR3: TGTGCCATCAGTGAGAGGGCAGGAGAAACTGAAGCTTTCTTT.